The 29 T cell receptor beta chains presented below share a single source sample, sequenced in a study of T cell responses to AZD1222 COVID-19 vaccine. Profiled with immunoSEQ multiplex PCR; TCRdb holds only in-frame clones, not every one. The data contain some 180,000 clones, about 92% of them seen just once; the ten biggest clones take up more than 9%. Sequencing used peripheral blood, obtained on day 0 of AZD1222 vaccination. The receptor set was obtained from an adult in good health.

The CDR3 nucleotides read TGCAGTGCTAGTATCAGTGTCAGGAACACTGAAGCTTTCTTT. It specifies CSASISVRNTEAFF. The chain has TRBV20-1 and TRBJ1-1, with D hard to call. CDR1 and CDR2 (germline): DFQATT, SNEGSKA (reference sequence). Deletions cut 3 bases from V and 1 base from J, with 12 bases between. The CDR3 length is 14 residues.

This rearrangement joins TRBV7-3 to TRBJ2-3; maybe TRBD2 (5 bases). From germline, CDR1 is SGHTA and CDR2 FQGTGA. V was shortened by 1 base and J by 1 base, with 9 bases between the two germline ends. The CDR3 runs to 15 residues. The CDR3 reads CASSLSPGGTDTQYF. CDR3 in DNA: TGTGCCAGCAGCTTAAGCCCCGGGGGCACAGATACGCAGTATTTT.

CDR3 nucleotide sequence: TGTGCCAGCGGGACAGGGGGAGGGAACTATGGCTACACCTTC. Protein product: CASGTGGGNYGYTF. The rearrangement links TRBV6-5 to TRBJ1-2; 11 bases are shared with TRBD1. J was trimmed by 2 bases and V by 8 bases; bases with no gene match: 4. Germline CDR1 reads MNHEY; CDR2 reads SVGAGI. The CDR3 is 14 amino acids.

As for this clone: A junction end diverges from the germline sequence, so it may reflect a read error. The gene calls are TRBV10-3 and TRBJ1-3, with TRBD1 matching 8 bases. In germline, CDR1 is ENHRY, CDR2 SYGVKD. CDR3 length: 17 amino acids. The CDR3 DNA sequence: TGTGCCATTAGTGGGGGAAATGGGACAGGAAGAGGAAACACCATATATTTT. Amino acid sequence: CAISGGNGTGRGNTIYF.

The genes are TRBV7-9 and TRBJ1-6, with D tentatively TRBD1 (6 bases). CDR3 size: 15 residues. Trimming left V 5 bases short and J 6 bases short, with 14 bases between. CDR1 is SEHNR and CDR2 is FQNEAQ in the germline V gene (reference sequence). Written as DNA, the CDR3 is TGTGCCAGCAGCCCCCAGGACAGCCCTAATTCACCCCTCCACTTT. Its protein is CASSPQDSPNSPLHF. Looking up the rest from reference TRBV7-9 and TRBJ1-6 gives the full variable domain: DTGVSQNPRHKITKRGQNVTFRCDPISEHNRLYWYRQTLGQGPEFLTYFQNEAQLEKSRLLSDRFSAERPKGSFSTLEIQRTEQGDSAMYLCASSPQDSPNSPLHFGNGTRLTVT.

The CDR3 DNA reads as TGTGCCAGCAGTACAAGACTAGCGGGGGGCGACTACAATGAGCAGTTCTTC. Translating it yields CASSTRLAGGDYNEQFF. The V call is TRBV2, the J call TRBJ2-1, with 13 positions matching TRBD2. The CDR3 contains 17 residues. The germline CDR1 and CDR2 sequences are SNHLY and FYNNEI. V shed 5 bases, J shed 3 bases, and the junction held 7 bases outside the gene matches.

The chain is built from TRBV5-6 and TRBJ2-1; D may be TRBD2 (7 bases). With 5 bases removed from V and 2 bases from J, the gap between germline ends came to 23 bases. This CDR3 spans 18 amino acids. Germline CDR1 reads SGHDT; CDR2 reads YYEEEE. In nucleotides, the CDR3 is TGTGCCAGCAGACATAGGGGGGGTGCTAGCTTGGCCTACAATGAGCAGTTCTTC. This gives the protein CASRHRGGASLAYNEQFF.

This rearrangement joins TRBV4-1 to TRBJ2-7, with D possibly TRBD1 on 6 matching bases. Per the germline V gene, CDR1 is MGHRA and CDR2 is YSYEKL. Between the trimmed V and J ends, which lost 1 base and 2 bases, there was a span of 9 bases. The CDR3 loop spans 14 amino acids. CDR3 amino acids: CASSQGDTTYEQYF. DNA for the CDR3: TGCGCCAGCAGCCAAGGGGACACAACCTACGAGCAGTACTTC.

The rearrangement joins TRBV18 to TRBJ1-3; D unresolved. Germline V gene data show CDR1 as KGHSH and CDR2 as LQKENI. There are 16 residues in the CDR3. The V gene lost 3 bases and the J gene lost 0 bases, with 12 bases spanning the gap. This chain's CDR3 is CASSPLGRNSGNTIYF. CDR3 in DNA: TGTGCCAGCTCACCGTTAGGACGGAACTCTGGAAACACCATATATTTT. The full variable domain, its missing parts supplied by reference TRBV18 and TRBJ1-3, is NAGVMQNPRHLVRRRGQEARLRCSPMKGHSHVYWYRQLPEEGLKFMVYLQKENIIDESGMPKERFSAEFPKEGPSILRIQQVVRGDSAAYFCASSPLGRNSGNTIYFGEGSWLTVV.

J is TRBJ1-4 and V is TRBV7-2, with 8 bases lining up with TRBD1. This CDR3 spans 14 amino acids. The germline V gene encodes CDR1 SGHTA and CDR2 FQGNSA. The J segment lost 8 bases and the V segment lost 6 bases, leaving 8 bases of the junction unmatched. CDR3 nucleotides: TGTGCCAGCAGTTTCGGACAGGGCAACGAAAAACTGTTTTTT. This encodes CASSFGQGNEKLFF.

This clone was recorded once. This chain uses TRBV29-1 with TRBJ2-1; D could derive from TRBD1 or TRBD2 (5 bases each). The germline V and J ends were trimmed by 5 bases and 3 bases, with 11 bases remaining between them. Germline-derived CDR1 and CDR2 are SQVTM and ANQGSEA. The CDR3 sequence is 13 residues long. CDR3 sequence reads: CSVSQDFYNEQFF. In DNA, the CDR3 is TGCAGCGTTTCACAGGACTTCTACAATGAGCAGTTCTTC.

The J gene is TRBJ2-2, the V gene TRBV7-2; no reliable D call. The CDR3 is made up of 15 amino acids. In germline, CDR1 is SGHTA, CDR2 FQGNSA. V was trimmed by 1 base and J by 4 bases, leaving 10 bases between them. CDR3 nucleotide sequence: TGTGCCAGCAGCTTAGATCCAGGTATCACCGGGGAGCTGTTTTTT. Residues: CASSLDPGITGELFF.

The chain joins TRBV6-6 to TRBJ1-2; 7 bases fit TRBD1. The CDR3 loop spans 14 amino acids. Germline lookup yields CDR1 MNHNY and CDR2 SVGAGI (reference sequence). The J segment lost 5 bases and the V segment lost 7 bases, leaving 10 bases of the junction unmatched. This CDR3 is CASTLDRAAYGYTF. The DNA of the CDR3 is TGTGCCAGCACCCTAGACAGGGCAGCGTATGGCTACACCTTC.

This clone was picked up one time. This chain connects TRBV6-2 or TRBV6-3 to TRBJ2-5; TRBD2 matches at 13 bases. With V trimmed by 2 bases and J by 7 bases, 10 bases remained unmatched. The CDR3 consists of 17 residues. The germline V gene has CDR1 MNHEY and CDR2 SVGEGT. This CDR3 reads CASSYPTGLAGTGTQYF. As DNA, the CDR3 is TGTGCCAGCAGTTACCCGACGGGACTAGCGGGGACAGGGACCCAGTACTTC.

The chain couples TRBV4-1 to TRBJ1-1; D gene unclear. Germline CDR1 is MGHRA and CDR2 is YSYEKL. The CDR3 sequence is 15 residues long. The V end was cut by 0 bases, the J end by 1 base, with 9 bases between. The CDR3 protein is CASSQDPFPNTEAFF. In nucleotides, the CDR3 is TGCGCCAGCAGCCAAGATCCGTTCCCGAACACTGAAGCTTTCTTT.

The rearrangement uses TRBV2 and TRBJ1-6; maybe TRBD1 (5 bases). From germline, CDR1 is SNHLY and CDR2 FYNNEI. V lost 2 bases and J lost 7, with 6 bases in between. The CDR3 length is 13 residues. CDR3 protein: CASSEWGNSPLHF. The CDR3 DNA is TGTGCCAGCAGTGAATGGGGGAATTCACCCCTCCACTTT.

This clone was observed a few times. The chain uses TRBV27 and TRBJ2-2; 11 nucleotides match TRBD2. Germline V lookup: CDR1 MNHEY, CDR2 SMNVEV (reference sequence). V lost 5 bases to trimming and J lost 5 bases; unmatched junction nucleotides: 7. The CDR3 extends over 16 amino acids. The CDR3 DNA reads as TGTGCCAGCAGTCCATTACTAGCGGGAGAGACCGGGGAGCTGTTTTTT. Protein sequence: CASSPLLAGETGELFF.

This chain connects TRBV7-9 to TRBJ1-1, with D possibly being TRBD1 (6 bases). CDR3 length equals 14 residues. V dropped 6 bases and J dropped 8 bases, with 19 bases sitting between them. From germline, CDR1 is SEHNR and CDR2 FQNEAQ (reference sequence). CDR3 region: CASSSQGPRREAFF. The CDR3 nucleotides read TGTGCCAGCAGTTCTCAGGGGCCCCGGCGGGAAGCTTTCTTT.

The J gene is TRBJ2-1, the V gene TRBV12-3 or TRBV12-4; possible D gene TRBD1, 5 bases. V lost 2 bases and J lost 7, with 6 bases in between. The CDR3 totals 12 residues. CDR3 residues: CASSLPGNEQFF. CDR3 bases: TGTGCCAGCAGTTTACCAGGGAATGAGCAGTTCTTC.

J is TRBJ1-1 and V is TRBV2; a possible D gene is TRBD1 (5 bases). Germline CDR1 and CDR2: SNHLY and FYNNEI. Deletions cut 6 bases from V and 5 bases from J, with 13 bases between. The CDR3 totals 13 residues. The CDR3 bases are TGTGCCAGCAGCCCTGGGGGTTGGACTGAAGCTTTCTTT. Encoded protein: CASSPGGWTEAFF.

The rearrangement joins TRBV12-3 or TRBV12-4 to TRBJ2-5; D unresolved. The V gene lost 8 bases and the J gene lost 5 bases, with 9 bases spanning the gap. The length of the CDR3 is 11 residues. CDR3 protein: CASGQRETQYF. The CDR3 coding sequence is TGTGCCAGCGGCCAACGGGAGACCCAGTACTTC.

The CDR3 nucleotides read TGTGCCAGCAGTATGACTAGCGGGAATGAGCAGTTCTTC. This gives the protein CASSMTSGNEQFF. The V gene is TRBV5-4, the J gene TRBJ2-1; 10 bases are a match to TRBD2. The CDR3 is made up of 13 amino acids. Trimming at V came to 5 bases and at J to 7 bases, leaving 3 bases not matched to a gene. Germline V gene sequence: CDR1 SGHNT, CDR2 YYREEE (reference sequence).

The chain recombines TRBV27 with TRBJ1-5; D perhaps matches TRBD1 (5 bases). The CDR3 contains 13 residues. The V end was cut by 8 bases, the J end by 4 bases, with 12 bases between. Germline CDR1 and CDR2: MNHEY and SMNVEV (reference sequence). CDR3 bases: TGTGCCAGCTCACGGGGCTCGAATCAGCCCCAGCATTTT. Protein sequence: CASSRGSNQPQHF.

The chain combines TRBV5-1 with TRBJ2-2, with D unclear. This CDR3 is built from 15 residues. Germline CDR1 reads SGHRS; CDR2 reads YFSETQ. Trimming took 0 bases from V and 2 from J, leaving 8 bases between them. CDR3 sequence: CASSLGGINTGELFF. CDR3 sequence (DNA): TGCGCCAGCAGCTTGGGAGGCATCAACACCGGGGAGCTGTTTTTT.

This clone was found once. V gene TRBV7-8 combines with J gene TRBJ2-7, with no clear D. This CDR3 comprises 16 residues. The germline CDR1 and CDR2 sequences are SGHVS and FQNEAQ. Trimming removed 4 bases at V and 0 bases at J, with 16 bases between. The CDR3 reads CASSSLEERDSYEQYF. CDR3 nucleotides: TGTGCCAGCAGCTCCTTAGAGGAGAGAGACTCCTACGAGCAGTACTTC.

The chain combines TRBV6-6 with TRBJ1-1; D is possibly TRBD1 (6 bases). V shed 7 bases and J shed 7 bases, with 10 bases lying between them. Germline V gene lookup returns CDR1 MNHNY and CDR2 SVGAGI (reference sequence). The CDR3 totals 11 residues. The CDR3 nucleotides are TGTGCCAGCACCGAAGGGGGTGAAGCTTTCTTT. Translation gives CASTEGGEAFF.

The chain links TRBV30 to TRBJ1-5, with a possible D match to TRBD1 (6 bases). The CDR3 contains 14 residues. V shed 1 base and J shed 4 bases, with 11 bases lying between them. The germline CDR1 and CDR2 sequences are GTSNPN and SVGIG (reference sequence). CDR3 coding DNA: TGTGCCTGGAGTGGAATGGGGACAAATCAGCCCCAGCATTTT. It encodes CAWSGMGTNQPQHF.

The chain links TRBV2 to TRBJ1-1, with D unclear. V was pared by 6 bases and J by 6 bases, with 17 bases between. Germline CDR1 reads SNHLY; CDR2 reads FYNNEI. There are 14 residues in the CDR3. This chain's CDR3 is CASRVSPEKAEAFF. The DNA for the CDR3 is TGTGCCAGCAGAGTTTCCCCAGAGAAGGCTGAAGCTTTCTTT. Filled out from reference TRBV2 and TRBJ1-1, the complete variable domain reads EPEVTQTPSHQVTQMGQEVILRCVPISNHLYFYWYRQILGQKVEFLVSFYNNEISEKSEIFDDQFSVERPDGSNFTLKIRSTKLEDSAMYFCASRVSPEKAEAFFGQGTRLTVV.

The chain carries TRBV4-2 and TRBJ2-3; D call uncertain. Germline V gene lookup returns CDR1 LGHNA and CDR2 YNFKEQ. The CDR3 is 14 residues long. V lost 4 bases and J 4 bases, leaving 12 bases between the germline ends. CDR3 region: CASSRSAAADTQYF. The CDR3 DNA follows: TGTGCCAGCAGCCGCAGCGCGGCAGCAGATACGCAGTATTTT.